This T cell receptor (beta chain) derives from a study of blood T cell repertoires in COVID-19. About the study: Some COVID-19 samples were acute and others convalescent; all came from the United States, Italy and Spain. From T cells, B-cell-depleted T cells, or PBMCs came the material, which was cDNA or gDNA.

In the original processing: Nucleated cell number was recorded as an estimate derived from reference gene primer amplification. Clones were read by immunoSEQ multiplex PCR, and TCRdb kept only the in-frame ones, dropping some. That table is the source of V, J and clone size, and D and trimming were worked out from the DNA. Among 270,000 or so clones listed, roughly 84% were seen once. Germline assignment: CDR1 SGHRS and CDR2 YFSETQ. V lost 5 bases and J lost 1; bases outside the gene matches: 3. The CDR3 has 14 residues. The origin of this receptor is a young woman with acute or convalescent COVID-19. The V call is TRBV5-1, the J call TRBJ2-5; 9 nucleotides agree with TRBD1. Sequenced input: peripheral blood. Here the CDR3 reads CASRDRGGQETQYF. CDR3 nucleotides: TGCGCCAGCAGGGACAGGGGCGGCCAAGAGACCCAGTACTTC.